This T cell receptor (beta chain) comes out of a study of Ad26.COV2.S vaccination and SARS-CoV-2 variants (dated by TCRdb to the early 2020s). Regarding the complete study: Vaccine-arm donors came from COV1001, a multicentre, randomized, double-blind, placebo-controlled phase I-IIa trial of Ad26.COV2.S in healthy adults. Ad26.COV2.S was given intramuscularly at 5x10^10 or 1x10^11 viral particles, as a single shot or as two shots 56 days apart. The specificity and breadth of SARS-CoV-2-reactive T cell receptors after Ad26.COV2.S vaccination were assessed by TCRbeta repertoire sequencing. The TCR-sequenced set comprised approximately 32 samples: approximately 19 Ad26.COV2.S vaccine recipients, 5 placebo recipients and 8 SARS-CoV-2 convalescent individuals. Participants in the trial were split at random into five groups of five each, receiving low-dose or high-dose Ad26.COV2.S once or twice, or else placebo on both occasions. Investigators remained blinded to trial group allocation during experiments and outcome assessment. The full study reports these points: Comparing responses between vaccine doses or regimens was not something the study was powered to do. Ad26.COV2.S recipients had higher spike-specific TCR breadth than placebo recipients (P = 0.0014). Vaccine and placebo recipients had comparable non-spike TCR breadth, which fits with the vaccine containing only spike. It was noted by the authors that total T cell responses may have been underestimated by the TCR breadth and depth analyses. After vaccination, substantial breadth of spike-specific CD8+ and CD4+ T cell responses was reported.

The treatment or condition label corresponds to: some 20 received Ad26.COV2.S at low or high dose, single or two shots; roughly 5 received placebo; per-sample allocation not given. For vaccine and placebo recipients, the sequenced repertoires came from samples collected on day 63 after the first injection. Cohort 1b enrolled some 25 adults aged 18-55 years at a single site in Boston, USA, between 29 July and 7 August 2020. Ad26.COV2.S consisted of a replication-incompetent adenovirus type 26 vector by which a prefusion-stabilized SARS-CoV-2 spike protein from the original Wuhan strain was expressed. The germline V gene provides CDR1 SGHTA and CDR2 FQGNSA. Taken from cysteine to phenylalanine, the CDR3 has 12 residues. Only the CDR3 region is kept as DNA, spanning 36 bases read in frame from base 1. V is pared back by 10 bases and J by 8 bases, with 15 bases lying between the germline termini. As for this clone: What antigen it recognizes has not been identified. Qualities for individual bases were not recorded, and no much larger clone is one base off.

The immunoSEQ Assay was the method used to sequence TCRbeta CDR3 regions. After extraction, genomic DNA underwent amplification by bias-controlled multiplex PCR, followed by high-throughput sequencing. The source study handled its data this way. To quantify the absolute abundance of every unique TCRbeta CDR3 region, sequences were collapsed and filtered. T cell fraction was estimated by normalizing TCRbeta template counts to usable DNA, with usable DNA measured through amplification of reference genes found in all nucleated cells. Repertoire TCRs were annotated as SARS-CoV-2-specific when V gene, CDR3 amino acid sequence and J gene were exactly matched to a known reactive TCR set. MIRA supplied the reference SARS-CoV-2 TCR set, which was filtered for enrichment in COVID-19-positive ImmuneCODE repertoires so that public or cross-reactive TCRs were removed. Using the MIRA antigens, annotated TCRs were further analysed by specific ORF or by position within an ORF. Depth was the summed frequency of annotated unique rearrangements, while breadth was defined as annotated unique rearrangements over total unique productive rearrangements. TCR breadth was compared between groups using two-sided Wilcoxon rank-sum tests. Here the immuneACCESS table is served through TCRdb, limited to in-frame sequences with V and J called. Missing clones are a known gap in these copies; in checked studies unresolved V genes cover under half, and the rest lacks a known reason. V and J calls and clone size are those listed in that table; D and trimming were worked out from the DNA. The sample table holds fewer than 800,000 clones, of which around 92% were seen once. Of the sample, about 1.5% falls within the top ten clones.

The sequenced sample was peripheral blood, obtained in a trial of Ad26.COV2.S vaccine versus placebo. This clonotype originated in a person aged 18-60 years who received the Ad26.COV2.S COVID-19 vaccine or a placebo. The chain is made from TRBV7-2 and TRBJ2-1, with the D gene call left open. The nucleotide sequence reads TGTGCCACCATGGCCAGTGGGTATGAGCAGTTCTTC. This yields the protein CATMASGYEQFF.